Given below is one TCR beta chain in context. As yet, its antigen is unknown. The final CDR3 position lacks the conserved phenylalanine or tryptophan, pointing to a likely read error. Germline CDR1 SGHDN, CDR2 FVKESK. Trimming left V 3 bases short and J 0 bases short, with 10 bases between. The CDR3 is 15 residues long. These data originate in a study of T cell repertoires in cytomegalovirus infection. TCRdb processed the reads anew with MiXCR; each CDR3 protein has one entry. The sample shows around 630,000 distinct CDR3 sequences, more than 20% of them seen only once. General study results and limits: Across the ex vivo response, the dominant clonotypes were HLA-C-restricted CMV-specific TCR beta clonotypes.

The V gene is TRBV14, the J gene TRBJ2-3, with D maybe TRBD1 (5 bases). Sample: CD8+ T cells from PBMCs. This TCR was recovered from a human donor in good health (CMV status not recorded). Some clones in this sample may be carry-over from other donors' samples. CDR3 region: CASSQDISSTDTQYY. CDR3 sequence (DNA): TGTGCCAGCAGCCAGGACATCTCTAGCACAGATACGCAGTATTAT.